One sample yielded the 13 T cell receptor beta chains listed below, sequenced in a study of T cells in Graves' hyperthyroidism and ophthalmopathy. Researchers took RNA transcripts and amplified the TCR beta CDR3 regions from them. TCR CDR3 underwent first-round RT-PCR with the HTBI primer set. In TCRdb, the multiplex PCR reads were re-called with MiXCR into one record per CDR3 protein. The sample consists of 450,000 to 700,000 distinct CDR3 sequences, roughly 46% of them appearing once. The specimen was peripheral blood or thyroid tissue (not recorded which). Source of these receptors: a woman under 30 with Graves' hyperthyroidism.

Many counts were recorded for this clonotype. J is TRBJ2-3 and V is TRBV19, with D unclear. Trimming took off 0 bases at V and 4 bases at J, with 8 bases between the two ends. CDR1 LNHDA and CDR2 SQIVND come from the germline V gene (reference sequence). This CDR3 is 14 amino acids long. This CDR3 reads CASSIEPTPDTQYF. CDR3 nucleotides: TGTGCCAGTAGTATAGAGCCCACTCCAGATACGCAGTATTTT.

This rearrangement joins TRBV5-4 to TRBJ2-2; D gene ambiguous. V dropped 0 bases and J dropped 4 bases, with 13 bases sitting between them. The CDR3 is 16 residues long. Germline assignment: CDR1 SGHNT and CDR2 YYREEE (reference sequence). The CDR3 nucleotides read TGTGCCAGCAGCTTGGTTTATGAGAAGAGCACCGGGGAGCTGTTTTTT. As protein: CASSLVYEKSTGELFF.

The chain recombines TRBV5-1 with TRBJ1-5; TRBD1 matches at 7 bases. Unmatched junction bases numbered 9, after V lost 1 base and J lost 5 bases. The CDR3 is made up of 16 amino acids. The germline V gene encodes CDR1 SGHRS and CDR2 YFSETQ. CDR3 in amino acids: CASSLPGIGGDQPQHF. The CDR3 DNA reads TGCGCCAGCAGCTTGCCCGGGATAGGGGGCGATCAGCCCCAGCATTTT.

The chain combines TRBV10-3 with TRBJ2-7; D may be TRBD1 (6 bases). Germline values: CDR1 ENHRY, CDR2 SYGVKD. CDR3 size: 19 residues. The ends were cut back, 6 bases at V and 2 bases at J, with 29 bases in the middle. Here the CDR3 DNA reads TGTGCCATCAGGGAGACCCCGACCCCAGGGTTACAGGGAGCCTACGAGCAGTACTTC. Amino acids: CAIRETPTPGLQGAYEQYF.

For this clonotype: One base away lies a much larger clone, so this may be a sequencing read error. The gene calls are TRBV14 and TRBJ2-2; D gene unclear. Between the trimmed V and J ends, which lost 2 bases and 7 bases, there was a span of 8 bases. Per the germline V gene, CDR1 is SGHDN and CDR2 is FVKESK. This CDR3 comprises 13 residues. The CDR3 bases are TGTGCCAGCAGCCAATCGAAGATCGGGGAGCTGTTTTTT. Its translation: CASSQSKIGELFF.

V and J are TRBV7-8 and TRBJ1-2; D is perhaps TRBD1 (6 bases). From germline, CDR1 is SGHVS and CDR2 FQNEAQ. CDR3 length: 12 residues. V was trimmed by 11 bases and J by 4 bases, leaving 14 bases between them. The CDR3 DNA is TGTGCCCCTGGACAGACCTTCTATGGCTACACCTTC. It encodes CAPGQTFYGYTF.

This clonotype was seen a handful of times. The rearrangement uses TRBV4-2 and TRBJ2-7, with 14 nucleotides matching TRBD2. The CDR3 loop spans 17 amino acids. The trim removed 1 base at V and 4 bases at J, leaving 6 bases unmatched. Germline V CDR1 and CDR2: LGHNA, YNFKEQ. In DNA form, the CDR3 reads TGTGCCAGCAGCCAAGCAAGGGGGACTAGCGGGAGTTACGAGCAGTACTTC. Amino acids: CASSQARGTSGSYEQYF.

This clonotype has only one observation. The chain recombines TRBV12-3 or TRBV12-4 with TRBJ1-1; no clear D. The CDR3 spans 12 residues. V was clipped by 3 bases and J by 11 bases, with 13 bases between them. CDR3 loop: CASSFSGSGAFF. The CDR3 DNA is TGTGCCAGCAGTTTTTCTGGGTCTGGGGCTTTCTTT.

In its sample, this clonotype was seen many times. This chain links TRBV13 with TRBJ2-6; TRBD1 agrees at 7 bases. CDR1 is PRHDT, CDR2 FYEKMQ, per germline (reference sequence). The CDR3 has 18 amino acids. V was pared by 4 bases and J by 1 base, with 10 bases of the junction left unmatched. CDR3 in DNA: TGTGCCAGCAGCTACCGGACAGGTCCTGTTTCTGGGGCCAACGTCCTGACTTTC. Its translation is CASSYRTGPVSGANVLTF. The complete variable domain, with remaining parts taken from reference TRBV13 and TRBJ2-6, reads AAGVIQSPRHLIKEKRETATLKCYPIPRHDTVYWYQQGPGQDPQFLISFYEKMQSDKGSIPDRFSAQQFSDYHSELNMSSLELGDSALYFCASSYRTGPVSGANVLTFGAGSRLTVL.

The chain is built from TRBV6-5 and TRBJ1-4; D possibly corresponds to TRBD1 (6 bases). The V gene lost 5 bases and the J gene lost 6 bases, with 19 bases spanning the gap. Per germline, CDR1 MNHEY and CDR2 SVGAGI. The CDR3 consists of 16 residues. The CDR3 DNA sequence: TGTGCCAGCAGTATAGGACAGAGACCTGGGGATGAAAAACTGTTTTTT. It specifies CASSIGQRPGDEKLFF.

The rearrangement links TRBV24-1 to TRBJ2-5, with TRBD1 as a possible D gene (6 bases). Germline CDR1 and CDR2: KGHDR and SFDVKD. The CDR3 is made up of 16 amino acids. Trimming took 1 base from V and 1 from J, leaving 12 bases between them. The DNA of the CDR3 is TGTGCCACCAGTGATTTCAAAGGGGGACGCCAAGAGACCCAGTACTTC. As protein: CATSDFKGGRQETQYF.

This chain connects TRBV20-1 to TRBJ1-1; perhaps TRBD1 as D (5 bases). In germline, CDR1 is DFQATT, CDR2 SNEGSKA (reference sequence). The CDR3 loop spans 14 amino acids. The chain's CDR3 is CSGKRAPGQTEAFF. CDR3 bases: TGCAGCGGGAAACGGGCCCCAGGGCAGACTGAAGCTTTCTTT.

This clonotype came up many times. The CDR3 region has the DNA TGTGCCAGCAGCTCGGGACAGGGAGGCCAAGAGACCCAGTACTTC. Encoded protein: CASSSGQGGQETQYF. The chain couples TRBV13 to TRBJ2-5; 9 bases match TRBD1. CDR1 PRHDT and CDR2 FYEKMQ come from the germline V gene (reference sequence). J lost 1 base, V lost 4 bases, and 4 bases had no gene match. The CDR3 totals 15 residues.